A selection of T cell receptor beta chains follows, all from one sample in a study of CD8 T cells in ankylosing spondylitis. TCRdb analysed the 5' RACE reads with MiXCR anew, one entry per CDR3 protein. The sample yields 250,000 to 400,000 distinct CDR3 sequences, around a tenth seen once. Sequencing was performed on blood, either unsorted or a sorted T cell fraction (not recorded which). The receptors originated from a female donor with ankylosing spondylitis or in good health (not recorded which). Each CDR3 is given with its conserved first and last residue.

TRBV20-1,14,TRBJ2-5,CSARPFKDGETQYF
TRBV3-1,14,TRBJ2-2,CASSQDGPAGELFF
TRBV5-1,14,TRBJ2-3,CASSLDHSTDTQYF
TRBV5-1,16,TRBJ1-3,CASSLAGLGSGNTIYF
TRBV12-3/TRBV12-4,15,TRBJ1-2,CASRQDRGRTYGYTF
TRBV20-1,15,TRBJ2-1,CSARDGTGGNNEQFF
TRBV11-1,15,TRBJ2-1,CASSSGTSIYNEQFF
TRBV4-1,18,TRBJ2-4,CASSPGLAGGLAKNIQYF
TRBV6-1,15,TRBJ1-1,CASSPTGQGVPGAFF
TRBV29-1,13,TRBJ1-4,CSAQQGGREKLFF
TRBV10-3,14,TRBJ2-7,CAIKAADSLYEQYF
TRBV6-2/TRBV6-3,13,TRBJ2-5,CASSYRAGETQYF
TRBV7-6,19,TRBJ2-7,CASSLNRPATGGLSYEQYF
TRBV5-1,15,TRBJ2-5,CASSSMRLAQETQYF
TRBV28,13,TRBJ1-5,CASQSGSNQPQHF
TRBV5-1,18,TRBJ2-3,CASSLSPFIGGSTDTQYF
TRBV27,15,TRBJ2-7,CASTIRTDIPYEQYF
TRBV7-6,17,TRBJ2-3,CASSLRGQTTSTDTQYF
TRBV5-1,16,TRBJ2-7,CASSNGLAGTTYEQYF
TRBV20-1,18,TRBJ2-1,CSARDLSPLGQGASEQFF
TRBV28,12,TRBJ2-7,CASTLPAQEQYF
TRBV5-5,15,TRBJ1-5,CASRTGQGGNQPQHF
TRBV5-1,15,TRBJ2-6,CASSLAGKGANVLTF
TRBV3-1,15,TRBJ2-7,CASSQVAGSPYEQYF